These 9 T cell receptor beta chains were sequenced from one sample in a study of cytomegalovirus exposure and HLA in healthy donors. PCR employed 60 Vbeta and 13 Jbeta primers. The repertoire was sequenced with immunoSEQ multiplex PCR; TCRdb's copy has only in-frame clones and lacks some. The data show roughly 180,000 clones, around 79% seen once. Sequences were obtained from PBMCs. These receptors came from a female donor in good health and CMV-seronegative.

The DNA for the CDR3 is TGTGCCACCAGCAGGGGGGGGTTGGGGGAAAGGACTGAAGCTTTCTTT. Its translation is CATSRGGLGERTEAFF. The chain carries TRBV15 and TRBJ1-1, with D possibly being TRBD1 (5 bases). CDR1 is LNHNV, CDR2 YYDKDF, per germline (reference sequence). V lost 3 bases and J 5 bases, leaving 19 bases between the germline ends. CDR3 length: 16 residues.

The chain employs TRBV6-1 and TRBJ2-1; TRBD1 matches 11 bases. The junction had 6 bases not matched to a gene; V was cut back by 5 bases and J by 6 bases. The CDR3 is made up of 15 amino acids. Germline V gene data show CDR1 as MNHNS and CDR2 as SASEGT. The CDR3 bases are TGTGCCAGCAGTTTACCGGGACAGGGGGTCAATGAGCAGTTCTTC. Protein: CASSLPGQGVNEQFF.

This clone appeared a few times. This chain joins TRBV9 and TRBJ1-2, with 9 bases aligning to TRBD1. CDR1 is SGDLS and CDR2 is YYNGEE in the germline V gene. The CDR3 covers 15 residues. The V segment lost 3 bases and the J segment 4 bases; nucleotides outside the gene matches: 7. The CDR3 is CASSAGDRVTYGYTF. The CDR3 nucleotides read TGTGCCAGCAGCGCCGGGGACAGGGTAACCTATGGCTACACCTTC.

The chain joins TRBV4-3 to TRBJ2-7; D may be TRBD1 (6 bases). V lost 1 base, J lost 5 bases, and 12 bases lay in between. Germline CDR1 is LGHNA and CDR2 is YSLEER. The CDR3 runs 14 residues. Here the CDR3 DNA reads TGCGCCAGCAGCCAAGGATGGGGGCCAGACGAGCAGTACTTC. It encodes CASSQGWGPDEQYF.

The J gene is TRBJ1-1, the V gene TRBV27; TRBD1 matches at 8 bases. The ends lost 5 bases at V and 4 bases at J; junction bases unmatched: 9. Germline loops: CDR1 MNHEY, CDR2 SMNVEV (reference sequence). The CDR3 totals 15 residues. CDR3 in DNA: TGTGCCAGCAGTCCCTATCAGGGGGCCGGCACTGAAGCTTTCTTT. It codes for CASSPYQGAGTEAFF.

The CDR3 DNA follows: TGTGCCAGTAGGAAGGGGCGAATTAATGAAAAACTGTTTTTT. Encoded protein: CASRKGRINEKLFF. The chain is built from TRBV19 and TRBJ1-4, with a possible D match to TRBD1 (5 bases). V lost 6 bases, J lost 4 bases, and 12 bases lay in between. This CDR3 contains 14 residues. The germline V gene encodes CDR1 LNHDA and CDR2 SQIVND (reference sequence). Full variable domain (remainder filled in from reference TRBV19 and TRBJ1-4): DGGITQSPKYLFRKEGQNVTLSCEQNLNHDAMYWYRQDPGQGLRLIYYSQIVNDFQKGDIAEGYSVSREKKESFPLTVTSAQKNPTAFYLCASRKGRINEKLFFGSGTQLSVL.

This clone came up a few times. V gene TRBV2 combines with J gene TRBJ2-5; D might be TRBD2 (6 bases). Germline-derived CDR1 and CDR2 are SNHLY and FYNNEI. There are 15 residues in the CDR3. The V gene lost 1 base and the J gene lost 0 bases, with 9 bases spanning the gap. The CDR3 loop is CASSEVAGHQETQYF. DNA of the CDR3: TGTGCCAGCAGTGAAGTGGCGGGACACCAAGAGACCCAGTACTTC. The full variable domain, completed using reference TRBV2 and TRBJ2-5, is EPEVTQTPSHQVTQMGQEVILRCVPISNHLYFYWYRQILGQKVEFLVSFYNNEISEKSEIFDDQFSVERPDGSNFTLKIRSTKLEDSAMYFCASSEVAGHQETQYFGPGTRLLVL.

CDR3 residues: CASSPQAAGSRHGELFF. CDR3 DNA: TGCGCCAGCAGCCCCCAGGCCGCGGGGTCCAGGCACGGGGAGCTGTTTTTT. V and J are TRBV4-1 and TRBJ2-2; a weak D match, TRBD2 (6 bases). Germline CDR1 reads MGHRA; CDR2 reads YSYEKL. The CDR3 is 17 residues long. Trimming removed 4 bases at V and 7 bases at J, with 22 bases between.

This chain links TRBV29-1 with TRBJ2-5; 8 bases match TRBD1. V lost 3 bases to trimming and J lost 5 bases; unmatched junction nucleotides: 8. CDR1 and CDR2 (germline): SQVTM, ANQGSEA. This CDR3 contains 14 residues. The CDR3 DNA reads TGCAGCGTTGAGGGGGCGCAGGGGGCGGAGACCCAGTACTTC. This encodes CSVEGAQGAETQYF.